The T cell receptor (beta chain) under discussion was sequenced for a study of T cells after yellow fever vaccination. This clonotype has at least ten counts. TCRdb ran MiXCR on the 5' RACE reads and lists one entry per CDR3 protein. The table shows about 510,000 distinct CDR3 sequences, with just over 20% occurring only once. The V end lost 0 bases, the J end lost 1 base, and 10 bases lay between the germline ends. The germline CDR1 and CDR2 sequences are SGHRS and YFSETQ. The CDR3 is 16 residues long. The sequence was collected from a man aged 18 to 35 who received the YFV17D yellow fever vaccine. The sequencing here drew on PBMCs, taken about 20 days after the first yellow fever vaccination. The chain has TRBV5-1 and TRBJ2-2, with D possibly being TRBD1 (5 bases). CDR3 sequence (DNA): TGCGCCAGCAGCTTGGGAAGTCAGGGGAACACCGGGGAGCTGTTTTTT. It yields the protein CASSLGSQGNTGELFF.